Below, 17 T cell receptor beta chains from the same sample are listed, as sequenced in a study of cytomegalovirus exposure and HLA in healthy donors. The PCR contained 60 Vbeta and 13 Jbeta primers. Sequencing was performed with immunoSEQ multiplex PCR; in TCRdb, only in-frame clones are kept and a portion is missing. The table lists a few hundred thousand clones, 85% to 95% of them singletons, with 1.5% to 2% in the top ten. Sequencing used PBMCs. These receptors came from a girl aged 2-9 years in good health and CMV-seronegative.

The chain joins TRBV10-1 to TRBJ2-3; D is uncertain. V was clipped by 3 bases and J by 6 bases, with 4 bases between them. The CDR3 is 11 residues long. Germline V CDR1 and CDR2: WNHNN, SYGVQD (reference sequence). The CDR3 DNA is TGCGCCAGCAGTGACAGGGATACGCAGTATTTT. Amino acid sequence: CASSDRDTQYF.

V usage is TRBV21-1 and J usage is TRBJ2-2; TRBD2, as called in the table, went unchecked against the DNA. TRBV21-1 is labeled a pseudogene. CDR3 size: 15 residues. The CDR3 nucleotides read TGTGCCAGCAGCAAGTACGGCAGCGGCCCCGGGGAGCTGTTTTTT. This codes for CASSKYGSGPGELFF.

The chain joins TRBV4-1 to TRBJ2-4, with D perhaps matching TRBD2 (5 bases). Germline CDR1 MGHRA, CDR2 YSYEKL. CDR3 length: 18 amino acids. V shed 0 bases and J shed 2 bases, with 17 bases lying between them. The CDR3, as DNA: TGCGCCAGCAGCCAAGATTCGCTCCTCGGGGTACCCAAAAACATTCAGTACTTC. Protein sequence: CASSQDSLLGVPKNIQYF.

The chain links TRBV29-1 to TRBJ2-5, with TRBD1 as a possible D gene (6 bases). The germline V gene has CDR1 SQVTM and CDR2 ANQGSEA. V lost 0 bases and J lost 7, with 21 bases in between. This CDR3 comprises 16 residues. CDR3 nucleotides: TGCAGCGTTGAAGATAGGGGACATTTGGAAATGCGGACCCAGTACTTC. It encodes CSVEDRGHLEMRTQYF.

This clone showed up just once. The V and J genes are TRBV10-2 and TRBJ1-2; D call uncertain. V was shortened by 2 bases and J by 5 bases, with 9 bases between the two germline ends. The CDR3 is 13 residues long. The V gene's germline CDR1 is WSHSY and CDR2 SAAADI. The DNA of the CDR3 is TGCGCCAGCAGTGAGATTCCTAGGTATGGCTACACCTTC. Its protein is CASSEIPRYGYTF.

The V call is TRBV6-5, the J call TRBJ2-5; 7 bases agree with TRBD1. In germline, CDR1 is MNHEY, CDR2 SVGAGI. CDR3 length: 12 residues. V was clipped by 6 bases and J by 5 bases; unmatched bases: 3. CDR3 nucleotide sequence: TGTGCCAGCAGAGGGGGCAAGGAGACCCAGTACTTC. This translates into CASRGGKETQYF.

The genes are TRBV5-1 and TRBJ2-3; 9 bases fit TRBD2. The CDR3 spans 13 residues. Germline values: CDR1 SGHRS, CDR2 YFSETQ. Losses at the gene ends were 7 bases for V and 4 bases for J; bases not matched to a gene: 4. In nucleotides, the CDR3 is TGCGCCAGCTATAGCGGGAGTGCAGATACGCAGTATTTT. Encoded protein: CASYSGSADTQYF.

The rearrangement joins TRBV6-1 to TRBJ2-7; 10 nucleotides align to TRBD2. Trimming removed 6 bases from V and 3 bases from J; junction bases left unmatched: 8. The CDR3 contains 15 residues. Germline CDR1 reads MNHNS; CDR2 reads SASEGT. The DNA of the CDR3 is TGTGCCAGCAGATTTTCCCTAGCGGGAGACTACGAGCAGTACTTC. It yields the protein CASRFSLAGDYEQYF.

This chain joins TRBV19 and TRBJ2-1; a possible D gene is TRBD1 (6 bases). CDR1 LNHDA and CDR2 SQIVND come from the germline V gene (reference sequence). This CDR3 spans 13 amino acids. V was clipped by 8 bases and J by 8 bases, with 16 bases between them. The CDR3 bases are TGTGCCAGTTGCCCAGGGGTCGTGGATGAGCAGTTCTTC. Its protein is CASCPGVVDEQFF.

The V and J genes are TRBV13 and TRBJ2-2, with TRBD1 identical over 7 bases. This CDR3 spans 14 amino acids. CDR1 is PRHDT, CDR2 FYEKMQ, per germline (reference sequence). The ends lost 5 bases at V and 6 bases at J; junction bases unmatched: 6. The CDR3 here is CASSPGGPAGELFF. CDR3 nucleotides: TGTGCCAGCAGCCCAGGGGGTCCAGCCGGGGAGCTGTTTTTT.

This chain uses TRBV7-2 with TRBJ2-7, with 8 bases lining up with TRBD2. The V gene's germline CDR1 is SGHTA and CDR2 FQGNSA. V trimming: 4 bases; J trimming: 6 bases; junction bases outside the gene matches: 8. The CDR3 has 14 residues. CDR3: CASSSAGGPFEQYF. Written as DNA, the CDR3 is TGTGCCAGCAGCTCTGCGGGAGGCCCTTTCGAGCAGTACTTC.

This chain links TRBV29-1 with TRBJ2-7, with 14 bases fitting TRBD2. J gave up 4 bases and V 6 bases, and 8 bases lay outside the gene matches. This CDR3 comprises 15 residues. Germline CDR1 and CDR2: SQVTM and ANQGSEA. The CDR3 DNA reads TGCAGCGTGGGGGGGACTAGCGGGAGTTCTTACGAGCAGTACTTC. It translates to CSVGGTSGSSYEQYF.

The chain is built from TRBV19 and TRBJ1-2, with 8 bases aligning to TRBD1. CDR3 length: 16 amino acids. Trimming took 4 bases from V and 4 from J; bases not matched to a gene: 11. Looked up from germline, CDR1 is LNHDA and CDR2 is SQIVND (reference sequence). The CDR3 DNA reads TGTGCCAGTAGTAAGCAACATACCGGGACAGGCTATGGCTACACCTTC. Residues: CASSKQHTGTGYGYTF.

The chain recombines TRBV19 with TRBJ2-7; possible D gene TRBD2, 5 bases. From germline, CDR1 is LNHDA and CDR2 SQIVND (reference sequence). The CDR3 has 14 residues. The V gene lost 0 bases and the J gene lost 4 bases, with 10 bases spanning the gap. The CDR3 spells CASSIDRGFYEQYF. Written as DNA, the CDR3 is TGTGCCAGTAGTATAGATCGGGGATTTTACGAGCAGTACTTC.

J is TRBJ2-7 and V is TRBV2; D is uncertain. CDR1 is SNHLY, CDR2 FYNNEI, per germline. This CDR3 contains 11 residues. V shed 6 bases and J shed 6 bases, with 9 bases lying between them. The CDR3 loop is CASSPYIEQYF. The CDR3 DNA is TGTGCCAGCAGCCCCTATATCGAGCAGTACTTC.

The V gene is TRBV2, the J gene TRBJ2-7; D might be TRBD2 (5 bases). Looked up from germline, CDR1 is SNHLY and CDR2 is FYNNEI. The CDR3 runs to 12 residues. Between the trimmed V and J ends, which lost 7 bases and 7 bases, there was a span of 14 bases. This CDR3 reads CASNQQEREQYF. The CDR3 DNA sequence: TGTGCCAGCAACCAGCAGGAGCGGGAGCAGTACTTC.

The gene calls are TRBV7-6 and TRBJ2-2; the match to TRBD1 covers 7 bases. V lost 5 bases and J lost 3; bases outside the gene matches: 9. CDR1 is SGHVS, CDR2 FNYEAQ, per germline. The CDR3 consists of 16 residues. The CDR3 is CASSPKQGPDTGELFF. DNA of the CDR3: TGTGCCAGCAGCCCTAAACAGGGGCCGGACACCGGGGAGCTGTTTTTT.